This T cell receptor (beta chain) is from a study of cytomegalovirus exposure and HLA in healthy donors. Study results and limitations: Rarity marked most TCR sequences, yet some public TCRs occurred in many donors. Sequence variants that were highly shared formed a cluster that was likely a sequencing artifact.

Vbeta (60) and Jbeta (13) primers were used in the PCR. Assay used: immunoSEQ multiplex PCR; TCRdb lists only in-frame clones, some missing. The data show about 200,000 clones, roughly 80% seen once. V was shortened by 0 bases and J by 6 bases, with 3 bases between the two germline ends. The CDR3 consists of 11 residues. Germline V CDR1 and CDR2: MNHEY, SVGAGI. About this clone itself: Its cognate antigen is unknown.

Material: PBMCs. The source of this sequence is a girl between 2 and 10 years old in good health and CMV-seronegative. The chain joins TRBV6-5 to TRBJ2-7; D remains ambiguous. CDR3 DNA sequence: TGTGCCAGCAGTTACTCGAGCGAGCAGTACTTC. Protein sequence: CASSYSSEQYF.